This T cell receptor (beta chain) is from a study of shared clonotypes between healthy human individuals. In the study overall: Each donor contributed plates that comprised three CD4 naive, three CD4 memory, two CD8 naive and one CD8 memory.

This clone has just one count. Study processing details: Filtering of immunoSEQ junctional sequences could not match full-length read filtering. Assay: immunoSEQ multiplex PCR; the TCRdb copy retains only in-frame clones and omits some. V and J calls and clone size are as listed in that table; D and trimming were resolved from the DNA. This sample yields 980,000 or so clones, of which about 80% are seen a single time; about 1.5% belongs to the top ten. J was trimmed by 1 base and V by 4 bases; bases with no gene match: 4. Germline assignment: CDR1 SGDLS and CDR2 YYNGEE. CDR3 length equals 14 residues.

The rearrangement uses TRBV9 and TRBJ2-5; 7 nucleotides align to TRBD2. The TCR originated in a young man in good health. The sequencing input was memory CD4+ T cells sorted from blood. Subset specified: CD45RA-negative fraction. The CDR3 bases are TGTGCCAGCAGCTCTTTAGCGGGCCAAGAGACCCAGTACTTC. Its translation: CASSSLAGQETQYF.